Sequencing of this TCR beta chain was carried out in a study of blood T cell repertoires in COVID-19. Study-level information: Some COVID-19 samples were acute and others convalescent; all came from the United States, Italy and Spain. Nucleic acid was either cDNA or gDNA, and it came from T cells, B-cell-depleted T cells, or PBMCs.

The repertoire was sequenced with immunoSEQ multiplex PCR; TCRdb's copy has only in-frame clones and lacks some. Of around 150,000 clones in the sample, around nine tenths were seen once. Trimming shortened V by 2 bases and J by 0 bases, and 9 bases separated the two germline ends. The germline V gene encodes CDR1 SGHRS and CDR2 YFSETQ. This CDR3 is built from 14 residues. Comment on this clone: Other DNA sequences within the sample encode an identical CDR3.

Sequenced material: peripheral blood. The chain recombines TRBV5-1 with TRBJ2-7, with D uncertain. The sequence came from a woman in her sixties or seventies with COVID-19, enrolled during active disease. CDR3 residues: CASSLGRGSYEQYF. The CDR3 DNA is TGCGCCAGCAGCTTAGGCCGCGGCTCCTACGAGCAGTACTTC.